What follows describes a single TCR beta chain. TCRdb's copy holds only in-frame clones and misses some; the assay was immunoSEQ multiplex PCR. The sample contains some 200,000 clones, about 83% of which appear only once. These data come from a study of blood T cell repertoires in COVID-19. Germline lookup yields CDR1 KGHSH and CDR2 LQKENI. Losses at the gene ends were 6 bases for V and 6 bases for J; bases not matched to a gene: 5. CDR3 size: 13 residues. Sequencing was done on a sample of peripheral blood. The source of this sequence is a woman between 50 and 59 years old with active or convalescent COVID-19. The chain couples TRBV18 to TRBJ2-7, with 10 bases that match TRBD1. Here the CDR3 reads CASSTTGGLEQYV. The CDR3 nucleotides are TGTGCCAGCTCTACGACAGGGGGCCTCGAGCAGTACGTC.